The clone carrying this T cell receptor beta chain was recorded many times. What it recognizes is unknown. This sample was included in a study of T-cell memory formation after mild COVID-19. The study's findings and limits: Among clones contracting day 15 to 85, CD4/CD8 was balanced, whereas later expanders leaned CD4+.

TCRdb independently ran MiXCR on the 5' RACE reads; one entry per CDR3 protein. The sample consists of some 100,000 distinct CDR3 sequences, around 10% of them appearing once. J lost 0 bases, V lost 0 bases, and 1 base had no gene match. Germline CDR1 is SEHNR and CDR2 is FQNEAQ (reference sequence). This CDR3 contains 16 residues. The chain recombines TRBV7-9 with TRBJ2-3, with 9 bases that match TRBD2. What was sequenced was PBMCs or a T cell subset sorted from them (not recorded which). The receptor's source is a man between 18 and 29 years old who had mild COVID-19 (a few samples of this study predate the infection). Cell type and time point are not known. The DNA of the CDR3 is TGTGCCAGCAGCTTAGCCGGACTAGCGAGCACAGATACGCAGTATTTT. Its protein product is CASSLAGLASTDTQYF.